Listed below are T cell receptor beta chains from one sample, sequenced in a study of blood T cell repertoires in COVID-19. Measured with immunoSEQ multiplex PCR; TCRdb has only the in-frame clones, and not every one. The table records about 150,000 clones, 80% to 90% of them present only once. The source material was peripheral blood. The receptors were sampled from a woman in her 40s with acute or convalescent COVID-19. Both conserved end residues are part of each CDR3. D genes are given only for firm matches. The size of a clone is reported for some rows only, either as once, few or many, or as a class for expanded clones.

CASSVQFGSDTQYF	TGTGCCAGCAGCGTCCAATTCGGGTCAGATACGCAGTATTTT	14	TRBJ2-3	TRBV9	NA	NA
CSVEEVREGWDTDTQYF	TGCAGCGTTGAAGAAGTCAGGGAGGGTTGGGACACAGATACGCAGTATTTT	17	TRBJ2-3	TRBV29-1	TRBD2	NA
CASSEWGRAQNEQYF	TGTGCCAGCAGTGAATGGGGCAGGGCTCAGAACGAGCAGTACTTC	15	TRBJ2-7	TRBV2	NA	NA
CASSLQLAGAHEQFF	TGTGCCAGCAGCTTACAACTAGCGGGAGCCCATGAGCAGTTCTTC	15	TRBJ2-1	TRBV7-3	TRBD2	NA
CASTVTGLGYGYTF	TGTGCCAGCACCGTGACAGGGTTGGGCTATGGCTACACCTTC	14	TRBJ1-2	TRBV28	TRBD1	NA
CASSVGGFGNTIYF	TGTGCCAGCAGCGTAGGAGGGTTTGGAAACACCATATATTTT	14	TRBJ1-3	TRBV9	NA	NA
CASSLGQGSLSNEQFF	TGTGCCAGCAGCTTAGGACAGGGTTCCCTCTCCAATGAGCAGTTCTTC	16	TRBJ2-1	TRBV7-8	TRBD1	NA
CASSEKPGISYEQYF	TGTGCCAGCAGCGAAAAGCCGGGTATTTCCTACGAGCAGTACTTC	15	TRBJ2-7	TRBV3-1/TRBV3-2	NA	NA
CASSLSFGSTGTEAFF	TGTGCCAGCAGTTTAAGTTTTGGGTCTACGGGGACTGAAGCTTTCTTT	16	TRBJ1-1	TRBV27	NA	NA
CSVVGRNEQFF	TGCAGTGTTGTGGGCCGGAATGAGCAGTTCTTC	11	TRBJ2-1	TRBV20-1	NA	NA
CASSSLSSLAGTQYF	TGTGCCAGCAGCTCCCTGAGCTCGCTAGCTGGTACGCAGTATTTT	15	TRBJ2-3	TRBV5-5	NA	NA
CASSHRLAGLYNEQFF	TGTGCCAGCAGTCATCGATTAGCGGGGCTTTACAATGAGCAGTTCTTC	16	TRBJ2-1	TRBV27	TRBD2	NA
CASSWTSGDPTDTQYF	TGTGCCAGCAGTTGGACTAGCGGGGACCCGACAGATACGCAGTATTTT	16	TRBJ2-3	TRBV6-5	TRBD2	NA
CASSQGERRGEQFF	TGTGCCAGCAGCCAGGGGGAGCGCAGGGGCGAACAGTTCTTC	14	TRBJ2-1	TRBV3-1/TRBV3-2	NA	NA
CASSLTGYGYTF	TGTGCCAGCAGTTTGACAGGCTATGGCTACACCTTC	12	TRBJ1-2	TRBV28	NA	NA
CASSPRLVPTGANEKLFF	TGTGCCAGCAGCCCCCGCTTGGTACCGACAGGGGCTAATGAAAAACTGTTTTTT	18	TRBJ1-4	TRBV7-2	TRBD1	NA
CASSMTGGRSYNEQFF	TGTGCCAGTAGTATGACAGGAGGAAGGTCCTACAATGAGCAGTTCTTC	16	TRBJ2-1	TRBV19	NA	NA
CASSLLAGGPNEQFF	TGCGCCAGCAGCTTACTAGCGGGAGGGCCAAATGAGCAGTTCTTC	15	TRBJ2-1	TRBV5-1	TRBD2	NA
CATSVSGTDTQYF	TGTGCCACCAGTGTTTCAGGGACAGATACGCAGTATTTT	13	TRBJ2-3	TRBV24-1	NA	NA
CASSPGLAEETGELFF	TGTGCCAGCAGCCCCGGACTAGCGGAGGAAACCGGGGAGCTGTTTTTT	16	TRBJ2-2	TRBV7-9	TRBD2	NA
CASRDRKAERWEQYF	TGTGCCAGCAGGGACCGGAAAGCGGAGAGGTGGGAGCAGTACTTC	15	TRBJ2-7	TRBV7-9	NA	few
CASSYSGGAVAGELFF	TGTGCCAGCAGTTACAGCGGGGGGGCCGTCGCCGGGGAGCTGTTTTTT	16	TRBJ2-2	TRBV6-5	TRBD2	NA
CASSLAGAGGELFF	TGTGCCAGTAGTCTCGCGGGAGCTGGCGGGGAGCTGTTTTTT	14	TRBJ2-2	TRBV19	TRBD2	NA
CASRIHTEETQYF	TGTGCCAGCCGAATCCACACAGAAGAGACCCAGTACTTC	13	TRBJ2-5	TRBV12-3/TRBV12-4	NA	NA
CATSVQVWGQDEKLFF	TGTGCCACCAGCGTCCAGGTGTGGGGGCAAGATGAAAAACTGTTTTTT	16	TRBJ1-4	TRBV15	NA	NA
CASSLDRGSGFFYNEQFF	TGTGCCAGCAGCCTCGATAGGGGTAGCGGGTTCTTCTACAATGAGCAGTTCTTC	18	TRBJ2-1	TRBV4-2	TRBD2	once
CASRGLGRTGELFF	TGTGCCAGCAGGGGATTGGGGCGGACCGGGGAGCTGTTTTTT	14	TRBJ2-2	TRBV6-5	NA	NA
CASKRAPNTEAFF	TGTGCCAGCAAGAGGGCACCGAACACTGAAGCTTTCTTT	13	TRBJ1-1	TRBV9	NA	once
CARSSKRLAGSYEQFF	TGTGCCAGAAGCTCAAAGAGACTAGCGGGGAGCTATGAGCAGTTCTTC	16	TRBJ2-1	TRBV7-5	NA	NA
CASSGTMQRPTDTQYF	TGTGCCAGCAGCGGGACTATGCAGCGGCCCACAGATACGCAGTATTTT	16	TRBJ2-3	TRBV9	NA	NA
CASSLGRLEDEKLFF	TGTGCCAGCAGCTTAGGGCGGCTTGAGGATGAAAAACTGTTTTTT	15	TRBJ1-4	TRBV11-2	NA	NA
CASSYPRAGSGELFF	TGTGCCAGCAGTTACCCCCGGGCAGGGTCAGGGGAGCTGTTTTTT	15	TRBJ2-2	TRBV6-2/TRBV6-3	NA	NA
CAWSGTGFTYEQYF	TGTGCCTGGAGTGGTACAGGGTTTACCTACGAGCAGTACTTC	14	TRBJ2-7	TRBV30	NA	NA
CASSPTSGVGGELFF	TGCGCCAGCAGCCCGACTAGCGGGGTTGGCGGGGAGCTGTTTTTT	15	TRBJ2-2	TRBV5-1	TRBD2	NA
CASSLDPGQSNEQFF	TGCGCCAGCAGCTTGGACCCGGGACAGTCCAATGAGCAGTTCTTC	15	TRBJ2-1	TRBV5-1	TRBD1	NA
CASSTLDRGPQENYEQYF	TGTGCCAGCAGCACCTTGGACAGGGGGCCGCAAGAAAACTACGAGCAGTACTTC	18	TRBJ2-7	TRBV5-4	TRBD1	NA
CAWGTPLQETQYF	TGTGCCTGGGGGACACCGTTGCAAGAGACCCAGTACTTC	13	TRBJ2-5	TRBV30	NA	NA
CASSQGELVFLF	TGTGCCAGCAGCCAAGGGGAACTAGTCTTCCTGTTC	12	TRBJ2-7	TRBV3-1/TRBV3-2	NA	NA
CASSPGQGNSPLHF	TGTGCCAGCAGCCCGGGACAGGGTAATTCACCCCTCCACTTT	14	TRBJ1-6	TRBV7-3	TRBD1	NA
CASSTYHSGDYEQYF	TGTGCCAGTAGTACCTACCATTCCGGTGACTACGAGCAGTACTTC	15	TRBJ2-7	TRBV19	NA	NA
CASSPRWGDTTEAFF	TGTGCCAGCAGCCCGCGATGGGGGGATACCACTGAAGCTTTCTTT	15	TRBJ1-1	TRBV7-2	NA	NA
CASSLVDRSYNEQFF	TGTGCCAGCAGCTTGGTAGACAGGTCCTACAATGAGCAGTTCTTC	15	TRBJ2-1	TRBV5-6	NA	once
CASSLGVSGNTEAFF	TGTGCCAGCAGCTTGGGAGTTTCGGGGAACACTGAAGCTTTCTTT	15	TRBJ1-1	TRBV5-6	NA	few
CASSRKQGYEQYF	TGTGCCAGCAGCAGAAAACAGGGCTACGAGCAGTACTTC	13	TRBJ2-7	TRBV6-5	NA	NA
CASNDMTGDDSPLHF	TGTGCCAGCAACGATATGACAGGGGATGATTCACCCCTCCACTTT	15	TRBJ1-6	TRBV9	TRBD1	NA
CASSRGGGPQKDNEQFF	TGCGCCAGCAGTCGAGGGGGGGGGCCTCAAAAAGACAATGAGCAGTTCTTC	17	TRBJ2-1	TRBV10-1	NA	NA
CASSVLPGEGSGELFF	TGTGCCAGCAGCGTATTGCCCGGGGAAGGTAGCGGGGAGCTGTTTTTT	16	TRBJ2-2	TRBV9	NA	NA